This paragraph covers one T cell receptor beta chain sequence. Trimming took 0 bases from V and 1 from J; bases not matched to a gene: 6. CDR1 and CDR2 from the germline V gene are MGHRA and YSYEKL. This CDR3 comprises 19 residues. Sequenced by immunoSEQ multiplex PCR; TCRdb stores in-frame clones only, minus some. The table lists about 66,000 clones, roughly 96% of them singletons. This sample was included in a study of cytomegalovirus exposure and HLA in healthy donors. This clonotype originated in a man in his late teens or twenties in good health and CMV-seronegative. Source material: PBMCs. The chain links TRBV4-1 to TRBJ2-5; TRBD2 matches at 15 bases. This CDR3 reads CASSQEGGLAGGRQETQYF. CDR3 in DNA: TGCGCCAGCAGCCAAGAGGGGGGACTAGCGGGAGGTCGCCAAGAGACCCAGTACTTC.